The 8 T cell receptor beta chains presented below share a single source sample, sequenced in a study of beta chain features in type 1 diabetes. Every bit of the isolated RNA underwent reverse transcription, so sequencing read expressed TCRB transcripts. Produced via immunoSEQ multiplex PCR; TCRdb's table is partial and in-frame only. The profile covers around 290,000 clones, with 7% to 9% appearing a single time and 0.9% to 1.2% taken by the ten largest. Sequencing was done on a sample of central memory CD4+ T cells from blood. These receptor sequences come from a woman aged 18 to 35 in good health.

This clone showed up many times. The rearrangement links TRBV7-9 to TRBJ2-5; possibly TRBD2 for D (5 bases). CDR1 is SEHNR and CDR2 is FQNEAQ in the germline V gene (reference sequence). The CDR3 spans 13 residues. Trimming stripped 10 bases from V and 8 bases from J, with 20 bases between. CDR3 loop: CATLDKTKRTQYF. The CDR3 DNA reads as TGTGCCACACTAGACAAGACCAAGAGAACCCAGTACTTC.

This chain joins TRBV5-8 and TRBJ1-2, with 7 bases identical to TRBD1. V dropped 3 bases and J dropped 7; count of bases not matched to a gene: 9. Germline V gives CDR1 SGHTS, CDR2 YDEGEE. CDR3 length: 14 residues. CDR3: CASSYRDRSVGYTF. CDR3 bases: TGTGCCAGCAGCTACCGGGACAGATCAGTTGGCTACACCTTC.

This chain connects TRBV9 to TRBJ2-1; 9 nucleotides match TRBD1. The CDR3 is 16 amino acids. Germline lookup yields CDR1 SGDLS and CDR2 YYNGEE. Losses at the gene ends were 4 bases for V and 4 bases for J; bases not matched to a gene: 9. The CDR3 is CASSPRQGVGYNEQFF. CDR3 DNA sequence: TGTGCCAGCAGCCCGCGACAGGGGGTGGGATACAATGAGCAGTTCTTC. Supplemented by reference TRBV9 and TRBJ2-1, the full variable domain reads DSGVTQTPKHLITATGQRVTLRCSPRSGDLSVYWYQQSLDQGLQFLIQYYNGEERAKGNILERFSAQQFPDLHSELNLSSLELGDSALYFCASSPRQGVGYNEQFFGPGTRLTVL.

In its sample, this clone was seen a few times. The J gene is TRBJ2-3, the V gene TRBV6-5; the match to TRBD1 covers 7 bases. The CDR3 contains 15 residues. Trimming took 6 bases from V and 4 from J; bases not matched to a gene: 10. The V gene's germline CDR1 is MNHEY and CDR2 SVGAGI. CDR3 bases: TGTGCCAGCAGGTTCACCGGGACAGATGCAGATACGCAGTATTTT. Its translation: CASRFTGTDADTQYF.

In its sample, this clone was seen a few times. This rearrangement joins TRBV14 to TRBJ2-1; D is perhaps TRBD2 (6 bases). This CDR3 is built from 18 residues. Germline CDR1 SGHDN, CDR2 FVKESK. Trimming took 1 base from V and 5 from J, leaving 21 bases between them. CDR3 DNA sequence: TGTGCCAGCAGCCAAGTCCGGGGGTTTGGGCGGAAGGACAATGAGCAGTTCTTC. Its translation: CASSQVRGFGRKDNEQFF.

The chain links TRBV7-2 to TRBJ2-1, with no clear D. Germline V gene lookup returns CDR1 SGHTA and CDR2 FQGNSA. The CDR3 has 15 amino acids. Trimming left V 3 bases short and J 8 bases short, with 17 bases between. For the CDR3, the DNA is TGTGCCAGCAGCTTGTCGAGCCCCTCGGGCGATGAGCAGTTCTTC. Protein sequence: CASSLSSPSGDEQFF.

This clone has just a few counts. The chain uses TRBV5-1 and TRBJ2-1; D is perhaps TRBD1 (6 bases). This CDR3 region has 13 residues. V lost 4 bases to trimming and J lost 1 base, with 6 bases between them. Looked up from germline, CDR1 is SGHRS and CDR2 is YFSETQ. The CDR3 nucleotides read TGCGCCAGCAGCCAGGGGTCCTACAATGAGCAGTTCTTC. Translation gives CASSQGSYNEQFF.

This clone has just a few counts. The rearrangement uses TRBV7-2 and TRBJ2-7; 8 nucleotides line up with TRBD1. Germline trimming cut 2 bases from V and 7 bases from J; bases unmatched to any gene: 4. Germline V gives CDR1 SGHTA, CDR2 FQGNSA. This CDR3 is built from 13 residues. This CDR3 reads CASSLQGAQEQYV. The CDR3 nucleotides are TGTGCCAGCAGCTTACAGGGGGCGCAAGAGCAGTACGTC.